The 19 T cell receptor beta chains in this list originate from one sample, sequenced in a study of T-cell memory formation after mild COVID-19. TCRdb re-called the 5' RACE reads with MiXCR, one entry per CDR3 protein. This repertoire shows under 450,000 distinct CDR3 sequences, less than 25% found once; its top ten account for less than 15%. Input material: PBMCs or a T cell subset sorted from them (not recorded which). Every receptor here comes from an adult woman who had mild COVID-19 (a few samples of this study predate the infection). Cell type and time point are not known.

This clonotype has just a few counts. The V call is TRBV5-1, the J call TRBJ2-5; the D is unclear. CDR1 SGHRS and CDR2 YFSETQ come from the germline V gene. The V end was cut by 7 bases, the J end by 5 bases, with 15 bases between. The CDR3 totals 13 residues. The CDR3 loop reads CASYPGSAETQYF. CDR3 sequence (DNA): TGCGCCAGCTACCCGGGCTCGGCGGAGACCCAGTACTTC.

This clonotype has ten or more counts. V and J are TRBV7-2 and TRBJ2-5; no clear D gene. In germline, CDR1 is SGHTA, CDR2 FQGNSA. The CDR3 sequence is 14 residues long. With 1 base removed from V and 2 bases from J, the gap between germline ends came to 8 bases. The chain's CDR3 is CASSLGGSQETQYF. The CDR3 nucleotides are TGTGCCAGCAGCTTAGGTGGCAGTCAAGAGACCCAGTACTTC.

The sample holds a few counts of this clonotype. CDR3 bases: TGTGCCAGCAGCTTAGCGCGTGTGGGGACTAGCGGGCCAGATACGCAGTATTTT. This translates into CASSLARVGTSGPDTQYF. This rearrangement joins TRBV7-8 to TRBJ2-3; 12 positions match TRBD2. The V gene's germline CDR1 is SGHVS and CDR2 FQNEAQ. J was trimmed by 4 bases and V by 0 bases; bases with no gene match: 8. The CDR3 has 18 amino acids.

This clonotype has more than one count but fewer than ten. The CDR3 here is CASSQHRGAEAFF. The CDR3 DNA reads TGTGCCAGCAGCCAACACCGGGGCGCTGAAGCTTTCTTT. This chain uses TRBV3-1 with TRBJ1-1; weak D call: TRBD1 (5 bases). The germline CDR1 and CDR2 sequences are LGHDT and YNNKEL (reference sequence). Trimming removed 2 bases from V and 6 bases from J, with 10 bases in between. The CDR3 contains 13 residues.

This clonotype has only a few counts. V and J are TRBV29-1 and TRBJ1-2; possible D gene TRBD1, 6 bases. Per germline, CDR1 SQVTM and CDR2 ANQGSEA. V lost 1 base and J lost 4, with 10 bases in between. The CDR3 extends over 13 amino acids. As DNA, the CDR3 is TGCAGCGTTGAAGGGGGACACTCCTATGGCTACACCTTC. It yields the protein CSVEGGHSYGYTF.

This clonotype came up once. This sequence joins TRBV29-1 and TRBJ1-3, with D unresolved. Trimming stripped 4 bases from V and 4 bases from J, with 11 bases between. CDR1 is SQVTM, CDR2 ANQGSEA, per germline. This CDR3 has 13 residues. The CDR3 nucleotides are TGCAGCGTTGGGAAACTGGAGGGAAACACCATATATTTT. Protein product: CSVGKLEGNTIYF.

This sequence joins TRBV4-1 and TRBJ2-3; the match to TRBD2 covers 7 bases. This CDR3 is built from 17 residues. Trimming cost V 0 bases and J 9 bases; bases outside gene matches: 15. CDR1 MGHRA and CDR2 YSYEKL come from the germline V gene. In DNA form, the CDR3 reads TGCGCCAGCAGCCAAGAATTGGGAACTTTGAGCGGGGACACGCAGTATTTT. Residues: CASSQELGTLSGDTQYF.

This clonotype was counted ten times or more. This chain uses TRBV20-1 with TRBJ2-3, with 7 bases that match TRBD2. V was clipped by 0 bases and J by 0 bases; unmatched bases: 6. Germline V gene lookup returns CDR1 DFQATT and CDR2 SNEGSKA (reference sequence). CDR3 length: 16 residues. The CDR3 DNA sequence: TGCAGTGCTAGAGAAGCGGGGATTACTAGCACAGATACGCAGTATTTT. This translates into CSAREAGITSTDTQYF.

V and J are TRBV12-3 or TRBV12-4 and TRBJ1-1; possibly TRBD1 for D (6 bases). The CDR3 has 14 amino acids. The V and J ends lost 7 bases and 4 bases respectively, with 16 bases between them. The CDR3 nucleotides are TGTGCCAGCACCCTCCACAGGGCCGGCACTGAAGCTTTCTTT. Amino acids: CASTLHRAGTEAFF.

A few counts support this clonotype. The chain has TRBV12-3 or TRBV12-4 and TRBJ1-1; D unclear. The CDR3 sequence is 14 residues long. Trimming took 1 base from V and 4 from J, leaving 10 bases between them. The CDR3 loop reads CASSLGGRGTEAFF. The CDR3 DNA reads TGTGCCAGCAGTTTAGGTGGTCGGGGCACTGAAGCTTTCTTT.

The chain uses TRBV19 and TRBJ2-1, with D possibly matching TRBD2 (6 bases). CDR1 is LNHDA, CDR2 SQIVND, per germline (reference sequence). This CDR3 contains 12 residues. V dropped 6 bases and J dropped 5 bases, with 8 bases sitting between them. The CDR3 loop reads CASRDYDNEQFF. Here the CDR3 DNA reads TGTGCCAGTAGGGACTACGACAATGAGCAGTTCTTC.

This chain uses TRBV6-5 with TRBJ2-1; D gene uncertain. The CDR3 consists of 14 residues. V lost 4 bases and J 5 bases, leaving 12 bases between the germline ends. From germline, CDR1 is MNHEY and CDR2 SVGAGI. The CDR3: CASSFEQKHNEQFF. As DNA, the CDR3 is TGTGCCAGCAGTTTTGAACAGAAACACAATGAGCAGTTCTTC.

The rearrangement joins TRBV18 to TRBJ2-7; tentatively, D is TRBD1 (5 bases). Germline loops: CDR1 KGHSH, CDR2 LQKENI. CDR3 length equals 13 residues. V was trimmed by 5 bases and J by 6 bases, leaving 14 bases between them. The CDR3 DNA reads TGTGCCAGCTCAAGGCGTACAGGTACCGAGCAGTACTTC. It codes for CASSRRTGTEQYF.

The CDR3 bases are TGTGCCAGCAGCAAAGGGCCCTATTCGGAGATCACAGATACGCAGTATTTT. It translates to CASSKGPYSEITDTQYF. The chain has TRBV21-1 and TRBJ2-3. TRBV21-1 is a recognized pseudogene. The CDR3 length is 17 residues.

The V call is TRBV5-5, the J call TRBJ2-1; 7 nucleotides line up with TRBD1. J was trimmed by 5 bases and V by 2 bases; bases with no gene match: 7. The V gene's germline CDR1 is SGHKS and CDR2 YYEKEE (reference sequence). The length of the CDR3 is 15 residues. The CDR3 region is CASSLVRDRDNEQFF. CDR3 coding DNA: TGTGCCAGCAGCTTAGTACGGGACAGAGACAATGAGCAGTTCTTC.

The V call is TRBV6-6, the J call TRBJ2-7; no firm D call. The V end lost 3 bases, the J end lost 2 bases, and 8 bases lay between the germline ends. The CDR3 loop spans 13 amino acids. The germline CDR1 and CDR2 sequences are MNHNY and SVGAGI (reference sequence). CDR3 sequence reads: CASSYAGTYEQYF. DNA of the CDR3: TGTGCCAGCAGTTATGCAGGAACCTACGAGCAGTACTTC.

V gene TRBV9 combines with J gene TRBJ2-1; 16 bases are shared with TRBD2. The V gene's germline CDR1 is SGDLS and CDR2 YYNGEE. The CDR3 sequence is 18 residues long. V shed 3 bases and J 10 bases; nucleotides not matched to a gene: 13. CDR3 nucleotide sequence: TGTGCCAGCAGCGAATACGGAGGGACTAGCGGGGGGGCCGGAGAGCAGTTCTTC. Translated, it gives CASSEYGGTSGGAGEQFF.

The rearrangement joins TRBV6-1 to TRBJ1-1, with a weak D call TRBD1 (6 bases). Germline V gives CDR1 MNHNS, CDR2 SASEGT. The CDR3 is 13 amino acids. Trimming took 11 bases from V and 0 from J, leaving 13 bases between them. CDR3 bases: TGTGCCGGTGGGACAACTATGAACACTGAAGCTTTCTTT. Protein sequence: CAGGTTMNTEAFF.

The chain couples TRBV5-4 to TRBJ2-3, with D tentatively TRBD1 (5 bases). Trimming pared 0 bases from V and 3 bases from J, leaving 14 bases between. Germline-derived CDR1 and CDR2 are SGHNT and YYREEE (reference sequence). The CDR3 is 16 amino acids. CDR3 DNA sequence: TGTGCCAGCAGCTTGGGTGTTGACAGAGCTACAGATACGCAGTATTTT. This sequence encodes CASSLGVDRATDTQYF.